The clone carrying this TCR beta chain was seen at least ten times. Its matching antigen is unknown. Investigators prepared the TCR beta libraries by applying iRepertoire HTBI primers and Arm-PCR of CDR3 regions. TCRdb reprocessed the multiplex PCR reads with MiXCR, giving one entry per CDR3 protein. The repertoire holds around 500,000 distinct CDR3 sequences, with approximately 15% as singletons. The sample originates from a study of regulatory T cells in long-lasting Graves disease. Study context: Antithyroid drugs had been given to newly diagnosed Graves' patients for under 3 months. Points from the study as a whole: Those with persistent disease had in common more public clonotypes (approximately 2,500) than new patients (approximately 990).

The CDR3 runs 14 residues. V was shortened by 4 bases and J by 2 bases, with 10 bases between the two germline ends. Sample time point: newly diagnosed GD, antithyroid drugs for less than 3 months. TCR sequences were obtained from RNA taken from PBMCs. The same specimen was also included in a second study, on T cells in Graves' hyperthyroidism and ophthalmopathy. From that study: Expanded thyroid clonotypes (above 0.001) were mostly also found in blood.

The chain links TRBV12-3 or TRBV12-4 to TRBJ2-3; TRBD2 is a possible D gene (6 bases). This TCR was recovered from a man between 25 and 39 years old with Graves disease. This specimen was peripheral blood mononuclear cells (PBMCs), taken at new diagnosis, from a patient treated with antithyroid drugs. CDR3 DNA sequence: TGTGCCAGCAGTTGGGGACTTTCCACAGATACGCAGTATTTT. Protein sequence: CASSWGLSTDTQYF.